Described below is a single TCR beta chain sequence and its context. Antigen specificity is unknown. Only in-frame clones appear in the TCRdb table, and some are missing; sequencing was by immunoSEQ multiplex PCR. The data hold about 130,000 clones, with approximately 92% observed a single time. The CDR3 runs to 14 residues. Trimming shortened V by 1 base and J by 2 bases, and 9 bases separated the two germline ends. Germline-derived CDR1 and CDR2 are MDHEN and SYDVKM. This record comes from a study of graft-versus-host responses after intestinal transplantation. Study as a whole: Grafts that recipients had were multivisceral, liver-intestinal, or isolated intestinal transplants. Every recipient had anti-thymocyte globulin induction and about three years of tacrolimus plus steroids. Points from the study as a whole: Recipient marrow contained GvH clones, some of which appeared first in ileum or blood. Among circulating GvH clones, peak levels were associated with early post-transplant declines in HvG clones.

V usage is TRBV28 and J usage is TRBJ2-7, with D unclear. This sequence originates from a human donor who received an intestinal transplant. The input for sequencing was unstimulated CD4+ T cells sorted from spleen or lymph node cells, taken before intestinal transplant. The CDR3 coding sequence is TGTGCCAGCAGTTTATCGGGTACGCCCTACGAGCAGTACTTC. Translated, it gives CASSLSGTPYEQYF.